The entry below describes one T cell receptor beta chain. The antigen it binds to is not known. Base qualities are missing; no much larger clone stands one base away. These data come from a study of cytomegalovirus exposure and HLA in healthy donors (dated by TCRdb to the late 2010s). Turning to the overall study: An earlier analysis of several hundred of the donors reported approximately 300 Gb of sequence data and roughly 120 million unique TCR beta sequences obtained from approximately 180 million T cells. An early release that covered fewer than 750 HLA-typed donors contained around 300 gigabases of sequencing data and tens of millions of unique TCR sequences. Of the roughly 430 genotyped donors, 65% to 90% fell in the genetic ancestry cluster associated with self-reported Caucasian donors. The aim of the study was to test whether cataloging public T cell receptors could identify signatures of past pathogen exposure. Using immunosequencing, the study profiled T cell repertoires from approximately 700 subjects and related those repertoires to cytomegalovirus serostatus. Along with the 666-subject first cohort, a separate validation cohort of more than 90 different subjects was used. To predict cytomegalovirus infection status, the study brought together high-throughput TCR immunosequencing, statistical association of individual TCRs with disease status, and machine learning. To study patterns of TCR occurrence, a later analysis re-analyzed previously published TCR beta repertoires from several hundred donors and added high-resolution HLA genotyping. In the later analysis, no new phenotypic data were used to find candidate immune exposures; instead, reliance was placed on TCR beta sequences and their occurrence across donors. To decide whether each TCR beta V gene segment behaved as functional or pseudogenic, an earlier analysis of approximately 590 of the donors relied on high-throughput TCR beta sequencing. Alongside the repertoire data, information on donor age, sex, ethnicity and CMV serostatus was compiled. A later genetic analysis took genome-wide SNP genotypes for about 55% of the 666 donors and used that subset as a discovery cohort. All discovery cohort repertoires had been generated on a single sequencing platform. Class I and class II HLA loci were covered by the typing at four-digit resolution. Typing coverage differed by locus: A, B, C, DRB1 and DQB1 were typed in roughly 620-640 donors, DQA1 in around 500, DPA1 in around 600, and DPB1 in just under 490. Because of strong linkage in the cohort, four to six DR-DQ haplotypes were treated as single units for association and clustering. Among some 410 genotyped donors of the cohort, an average of roughly 240,000 unique TCR beta nucleotide sequences were sequenced per donor, around 20% of them non-productive. The full study reports these points: In the study, 150 to 200 TCR beta chains were listed as associated with cytomegalovirus. Because HLA typing was unavailable for some donors at each locus, only the typed subset was used in association tests. Across donors, most TCR sequences were observed very rarely, whereas some public TCRs were present in many individuals. The authors suggested that the approach could potentially be generalized to other disease states and immunological phenotypes. Because the 87-base-pair reads could not distinguish some IMGT-functional V segments, including TRBV6-2 and TRBV6-3, those segments were excluded. At a false discovery rate of 0.05, a later analysis linked fewer than 20,000 TCR beta sequences to specific HLA alleles. According to a later analysis, TCR association rates differed among HLA loci, with DRB1 alleles showing the most associated TCRs and HLA-C alleles showing the fewest. In a later analysis, most CMV-associated TCR beta chains were found to appear HLA-restricted, with HLA associations seemingly driven largely by CMV exposure. Because counts were too low, roughly 16 rarely observed V segments, including chromosome 9 orphons, were left out of the earlier analysis of 500 to 750 of the donors. In an earlier analysis of 500 to 650 of the donors, most TCR beta V segments appeared in productive rearrangements about 87% or about 30% of the time, broadly matching IMGT annotations. Roughly uniform sequencing depth across donors was assumed in presence/absence analyses, although this assumption may not hold. In a later analysis, HLA-associated TCR beta chains showed more clonal expansion and lower generation probabilities than non-associated chains that were equally common. In vitro tests confirmed that three of the cytomegalovirus-associated TCR beta chains recognize cytomegalovirus antigens. Correlated functional status among segregating V segments might reflect linkage disequilibrium, but an unknown experimental factor could not be ruled out. When HLA alleles, especially DR and DQ, strongly co-occurred, attributing TCR associations to individual alleles was difficult. A later genetic analysis associated a missense DCLRE1C variant with V-gene and J-gene trimming of TCR beta chains, and an independent cohort replicated the association. Immune exposure information for the cohort was limited to CMV serostatus. A further reported finding was that TCR beta sequences accurately predicted the HLA-A and HLA-B alleles for most subjects in the first cohort. A later genetic analysis reported fewer N-insertions in productive TCRs among donors in an Asian-associated ancestry cluster than the roughly 700-donor mean. The classifier was reported to diagnose cytomegalovirus status with high specificity and sensitivity in both the original and validation cohorts. A later analysis reported that several top co-occurrence clusters appeared linked to parvovirus B19, influenza, CMV and Epstein-Barr virus. In this cohort, only TCR beta chains were sequenced, and detectable features were limited by the absence of alpha or paired-chain data. A group of highly shared sequence variants was considered likely to be a technical artifact of the sequencing pipeline.

The cohort was made up of 500 to 800 healthy bone marrow donors. All cohort members were sampled while nominally healthy, although unrecorded immune exposures were likely present. The donor tested CMV seropositive and was one of the 289 seropositive cohort members. Each donor provided a peripheral blood sample, and peripheral blood mononuclear cells were used for TCR beta sequencing. Genomic DNA extraction from the blood cell samples was performed with the Qiagen DNeasy Blood Extraction Kit. The CDR3 spans 15 residues, from the cysteine through the phenylalanine. This entry keeps only the CDR3 DNA: 45 bases, framed from base 1. V is shortened by 2 bases, J by 2 bases, and the region joining them spans 12 bases. CDR1 SGHNT and CDR2 YYREEE are derived from the germline V gene (reference sequence). Libraries were made using the immunoSEQ multiplex PCR assay. The multiplex PCR relied on a mix of 60 forward primers for TCR Vbeta segments and 13 reverse primers for TCR Jbeta segments. Amplification of the CDR3 region of rearranged TCR beta genes was performed with a multiplex PCR assay on genomic DNA. On the Illumina HiSeq System, the amplified TCR beta libraries were sequenced as 87-base-pair reads. As for the original processing: In a later analysis, some 80 million unique TCR beta chains were counted across the 650 to 700 repertoires, and roughly 11 million of these chains were shared by at least two donors. A nearest-neighbor algorithm error-corrected the raw reads and collapsed the reads into unique sequences, merging closely related sequences to remove PCR and sequencing errors. Alignment of CDR3 sequences to IMGT reference sequences was used to assign V, D and J gene segments. For a sequence to be retained, a match of at least six nucleotides to both a V gene segment and a J gene segment was required. A rearrangement was called productive if the CDR3 had no stop codons and remained in frame with V and J, and every other rearrangement was called non-productive. Following IMGT convention, CDR3 was defined as the stretch from the second conserved V-encoded cysteine up to the conserved J-encoded phenylalanine. The earlier analysis of fewer than 750 of the donors excluded sequences that lacked an unambiguous match to a single V gene segment. An earlier analysis of 500 to 600 of the donors classified V segments as functional when productive rearrangements were above 56.7% and as segregating when the standard deviation between donors was above 5%. A statistical classification framework was built for diagnosing cytomegalovirus status from the catalog of TCR beta chain sequences. In a later analysis, TCR nucleotide sequences were compared against IMGT/GENE-DB human TR gene sequences so that V and J genes could be assigned. The TCRdist pipeline was used in a later analysis to assign CDR3 sequences and most-parsimonious VDJ recombination scenarios. In a later analysis, every TCR beta chain was defined by the combination of its CDR3 amino acid sequence and its V-gene family, and reads without a unique V-gene family were dropped. As a way to deal with suspected cross-contamination and a sequencing artifact, a later analysis dropped roughly 600 nucleotide sequences that were highly shared and had low generation probability. A later analysis calculated a clonal expansion index for each public chain from normalized within-repertoire ranks of inferred template counts. A later analysis computed generation probabilities with a VDJ recombination model fitted to out-of-frame rearrangements, and checked the results against IGoR. Hypergeometric tests were used in a later analysis to score TCR-TCR, TCR-HLA and TCR-CMV co-occurrence, with a repertoire-size bias correction applied to the TCR pairs. In a later analysis, false discovery rates were estimated by permuting HLA or CMV assignments 20 times. In a later analysis, co-occurring TCRs were grouped using DBSCAN, with TCRdist sequence similarity added in when clustering inside HLA-allele-positive subsets. Repertoires with fewer than 30,000 or more than 120,000 public chains, plus five repertoires with anomalous nucleotide sharing, were excluded from co-occurrence clustering. The source is immuneACCESS, and TCRdb retained only in-frame sequences with V and J called. Part of the clones is not carried over; for the studies checked, unresolved V genes explain less than half of this, and the remainder is unexplained. V, J and clone size are those of that table, while D and trimming were read from the DNA. The sample records more than 110,000 clones, about 80% of which are singletons. The ten largest clones take up about 1.4% of the sample.

The sequence derives from a man aged 25-45 years in good health and CMV-seropositive. Source material: PBMCs. The sequence is built from TRBV5-4 and TRBJ2-3; tentative D gene TRBD2, with 6 bases matching. The CDR3 protein: CASSFPSGPTDTQYF. Here is the DNA: TGTGCCAGCAGCTTCCCCAGCGGGCCCACAGATACGCAGTATTTT.